This T cell receptor (beta chain) was sequenced during a study of Ad26.COV2.S vaccination and SARS-CoV-2 variants. The overall study: Into the muscle, Ad26.COV2.S was dosed once or twice, 56 days apart.

The data were produced by immunoSEQ multiplex PCR, yet TCRdb's version contains in-frame clones alone and is incomplete. The data contain just under 250,000 clones, around 87% of them singletons. Comments on this clone: What it recognizes is unknown.

Treatment noted: approximately 18 received Ad26.COV2.S at low or high dose, single or two shots; roughly five received placebo; per-sample allocation not given. Samples came from day 63 after the first vaccine or placebo injection. This person who donated was an adult of 18-55 years in Boston. Findings of the study overall: Measures of TCR breadth and depth may have fallen short of total T cell responses. It was vaccine recipients, not placebo recipients, who had the higher spike-specific TCR breadth.

V shed 2 bases and J shed 5 bases, with 14 bases lying between them. Looked up from germline, CDR1 is MNHEY and CDR2 is SMNVEV (reference sequence). The CDR3 runs to 15 residues. The rearrangement links TRBV27 to TRBJ2-3; D remains ambiguous. The material was peripheral blood, obtained in a trial of Ad26.COV2.S vaccine versus placebo. The TCR originated in a person between 18 and 59 years old who received the Ad26.COV2.S COVID-19 vaccine or a placebo. The CDR3 region is CASSLSPHLGDTQYF. The CDR3 DNA reads TGTGCCAGCAGTTTAAGCCCGCACCTAGGAGATACGCAGTATTTT.